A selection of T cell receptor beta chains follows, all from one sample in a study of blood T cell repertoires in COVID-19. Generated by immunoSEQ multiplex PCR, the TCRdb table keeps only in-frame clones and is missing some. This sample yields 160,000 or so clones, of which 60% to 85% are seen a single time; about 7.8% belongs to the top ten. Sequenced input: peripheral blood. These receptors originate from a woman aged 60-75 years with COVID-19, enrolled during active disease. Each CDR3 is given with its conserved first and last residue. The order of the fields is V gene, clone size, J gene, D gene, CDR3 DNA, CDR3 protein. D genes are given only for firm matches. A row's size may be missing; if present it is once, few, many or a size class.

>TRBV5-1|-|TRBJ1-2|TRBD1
TGCGCCAGCAGCTTGAAGGGACAGGGGATGGTGGGCTACACCTTC
CASSLKGQGMVGYTF
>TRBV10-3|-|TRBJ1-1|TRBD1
TGTGCCACCTCGGTCAGGGGGCGGGACACTGAAGCTTTCTTT
CATSVRGRDTEAFF
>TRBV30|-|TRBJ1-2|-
TGTGCCTGGAGTGTACTTACTGGTCCCAACTATGGCTACACCTTC
CAWSVLTGPNYGYTF
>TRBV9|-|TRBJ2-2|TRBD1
TGTGCCAGCAGCGTAGGGGGACAGATTGGCACCGGGGAGCTGTTTTTT
CASSVGGQIGTGELFF
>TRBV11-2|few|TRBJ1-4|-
TGTGCCAGCAGCTCGAGCTGGAGGGATGAAAAACTGTTTTTT
CASSSSWRDEKLFF
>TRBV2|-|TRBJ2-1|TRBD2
TGTGCCAGCGAGATTCCCGCCTTAGCGGGAGGGCTCTCCTACAATGAGCAGTTCTTC
CASEIPALAGGLSYNEQFF
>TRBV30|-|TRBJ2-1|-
TGTGCCTGGAGTGTACCCGGTAGCTTCAATGAGCAGTTCTTC
CAWSVPGSFNEQFF
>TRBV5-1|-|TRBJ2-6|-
TGCGCCAGCAGCTCGACAGGGAGGATAGGGGCCAACGTCCTGACTTTC
CASSSTGRIGANVLTF
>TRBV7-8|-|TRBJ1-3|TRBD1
TGTGCCAGCAGTCCTCGCCGGGACAGAGGAAACACCATATATTTT
CASSPRRDRGNTIYF
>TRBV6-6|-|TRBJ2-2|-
TGTGCCAGCAGTAAAAACAGGGTCACCGGGGAGCTGTTTTTT
CASSKNRVTGELFF
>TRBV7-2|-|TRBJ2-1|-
TGTGCCAGCAGCCTTACCCGGACTTCGTTGAGTGAGCAGTTCTTC
CASSLTRTSLSEQFF
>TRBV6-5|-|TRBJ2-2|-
TGTGCCAGCACCGCGGAGCCGAACACCGGGGAGCTGTTTTTT
CASTAEPNTGELFF
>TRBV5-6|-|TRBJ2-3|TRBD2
TGTGCCAGCAGCCTCCAACTAGCGGGCCGAAGCACAGATACGCAGTATTTT
CASSLQLAGRSTDTQYF
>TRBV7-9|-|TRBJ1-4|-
TGTGCCAGCAGCTTAGGGACAACAACTAATGAAAAACTGTTTTTT
CASSLGTTTNEKLFF
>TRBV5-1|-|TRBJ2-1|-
TGCGCCACCTCAGCCGGCGGATTCTCCTACAATGAGCAGTTCTTC
CATSAGGFSYNEQFF
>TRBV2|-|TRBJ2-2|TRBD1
TGTGCCAGCAGTTTATGGACAGGGGCAGCCGGGGAGCTGTTTTTT
CASSLWTGAAGELFF
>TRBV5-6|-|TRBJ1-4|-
TGTGCCAGCAGCCCGCGGGTCTCTGCAACTAATGAAAAACTGTTTTTT
CASSPRVSATNEKLFF
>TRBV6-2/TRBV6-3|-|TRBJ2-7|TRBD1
TGTGCCAGCAGTTACTCACGGACAGGGGGCTCATTCGAGCAGTACTTC
CASSYSRTGGSFEQYF
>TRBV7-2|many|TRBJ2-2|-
TGTGCCAGCAGCTTGGAACAGCTTCCCACCGGGGAGCTGTTTTTT
CASSLEQLPTGELFF
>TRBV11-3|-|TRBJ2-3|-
TGTGCCAGCAGCCACTCCGAGCCAGATACGCAGTATTTT
CASSHSEPDTQYF
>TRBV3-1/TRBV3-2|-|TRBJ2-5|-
TGTGCCAGCAGCCGTTCGGAGGGCCGTAAAGAGACCCAGTACTTC
CASSRSEGRKETQYF
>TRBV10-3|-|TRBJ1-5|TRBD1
TGTGCCATCAGGCGGACAGGTAGCAATCAGCCCCAGCATTTT
CAIRRTGSNQPQHF
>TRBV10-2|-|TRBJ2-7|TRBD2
TGCGCCAGCAACCCGTTGGGGCGGACTAGCGGGGGGAAAAACGAGCAGTACTTC
CASNPLGRTSGGKNEQYF
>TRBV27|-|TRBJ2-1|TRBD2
TGTGCCAGCAGTTTCCTGACTAGCGGGAGGGTTCTGGGCGAGCAGTTCTTC
CASSFLTSGRVLGEQFF
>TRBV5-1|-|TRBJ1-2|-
TGCGCCAGCAGCTTGGAGACAGGCGGATCCTATGGCTACACCTTC
CASSLETGGSYGYTF
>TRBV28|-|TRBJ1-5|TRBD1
TGTGCCAGCAGTTTAACAACCGGGACAGGGGGCGGTCAGCCCCAGCATTTT
CASSLTTGTGGGQPQHF
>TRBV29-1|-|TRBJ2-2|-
TGCAGCGTTTCGACTTCCGGGGAGCTGTTTTTT
CSVSTSGELFF
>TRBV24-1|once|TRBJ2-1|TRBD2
TGTGCCACCAGTGATTGGACTAGCCATTACAATGAGCAGTTCTTC
CATSDWTSHYNEQFF
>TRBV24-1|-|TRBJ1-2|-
TGTGCCACCAGTGAGACAGGCTCAACTAACTATGGCTACACCTTC
CATSETGSTNYGYTF
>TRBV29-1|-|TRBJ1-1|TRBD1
TGCAGCGTGGGGACAGGGTCCACTGAAGCTTTCTTT
CSVGTGSTEAFF
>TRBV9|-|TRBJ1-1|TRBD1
TGTGCCAGCGGGACAGCAAATTCTGAAGCTTTCTTT
CASGTANSEAFF
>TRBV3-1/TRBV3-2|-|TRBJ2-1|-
TGTGCCAGCAGCCCTAGGCCTTACGGCAATGAGCAGTTCTTC
CASSPRPYGNEQFF
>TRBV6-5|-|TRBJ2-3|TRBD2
TGTGCCAGCAGTTATCGGGGAGGGACAGATACGCAGTATTTT
CASSYRGGTDTQYF
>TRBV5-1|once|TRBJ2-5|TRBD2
TGCGCCAGCAGCTTCGCGGGAGGGAGATTTGAGACCCAGTACTTC
CASSFAGGRFETQYF
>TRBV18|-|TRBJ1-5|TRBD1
TGTGCCAGCTCAGGGACAGGGAGCAATCAGCCCCAGCATTTT
CASSGTGSNQPQHF
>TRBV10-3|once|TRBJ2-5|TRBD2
TGTGCCATCAGTGTGGCTAGCGGGGCACAAGAGACCCAGTACTTC
CAISVASGAQETQYF
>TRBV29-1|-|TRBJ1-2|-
TGCAGCGTTTCCATACAGGGAAACTATGGCTACACCTTC
CSVSIQGNYGYTF
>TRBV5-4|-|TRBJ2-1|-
TGTGCCAGCAGCCGGCCAGGGTTGTCCTACAATGAGCAGTTCTTC
CASSRPGLSYNEQFF
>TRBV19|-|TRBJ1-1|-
TGTGCCAGTAGTATAGTCCGGGAGGCTGAAGCTTTCTTT
CASSIVREAEAFF
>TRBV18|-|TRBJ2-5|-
TGTGCCAGCTCACCCGGGACTACCAGGGGGACCCAGTACTTC
CASSPGTTRGTQYF
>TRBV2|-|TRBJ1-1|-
TGTGCCAGCAGCCCCATGAACACTGAAGCTTTCTTT
CASSPMNTEAFF
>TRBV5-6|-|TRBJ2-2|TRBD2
TGTGCCAGCAGCCCGGCGGGGGGCCAGAACACCGGGGAGCTGTTTTTT
CASSPAGGQNTGELFF
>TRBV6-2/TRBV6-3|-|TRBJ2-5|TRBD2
TGTGCCAGCAGCACTAGCGGGAGGGTCGGGGAGACCCAGTACTTC
CASSTSGRVGETQYF
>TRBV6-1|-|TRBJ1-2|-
TGTGCCAGCAGTGACGGGAACTATGGCTACACCTTC
CASSDGNYGYTF
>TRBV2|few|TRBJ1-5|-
TGTGCCAGCAGTGAGGTGGCAGGCGCCAATCAGCCCCAGCATTTT
CASSEVAGANQPQHF
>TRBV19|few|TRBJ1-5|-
TGTGCCAGTAGCGGGGAAGGACGTCAGCCCCAGCATTTT
CASSGEGRQPQHF
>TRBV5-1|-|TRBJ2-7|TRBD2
TGCGCCAGCAGCCTTCTCCCCGGTAGCGGGAGTATCTACGAGCAGTACTTC
CASSLLPGSGSIYEQYF
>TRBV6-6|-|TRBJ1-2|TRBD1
TGTGCCAGCAGTTTCGGACAGGGCCTGCATGGCTACACCTTC
CASSFGQGLHGYTF
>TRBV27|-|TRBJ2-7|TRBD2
TGTGCCAGCAGTCAAAAGGTACTAGCGGGAGGAGCGGCTAGCGAGCAGTACTTC
CASSQKVLAGGAASEQYF
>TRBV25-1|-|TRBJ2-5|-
TGTGCCAGCAGTGCCCCGGAGGGTGCAGAGACCCAGTACTTC
CASSAPEGAETQYF
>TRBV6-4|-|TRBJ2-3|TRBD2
TGTGCCAGCAGTAGAATAGCGGGAGGTTCCGATACGCAGTATTTT
CASSRIAGGSDTQYF
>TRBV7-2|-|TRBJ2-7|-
TGTGCCAGCAGCTTAGGATCTTCTAGTGCCTACGAGCAGTACTTC
CASSLGSSSAYEQYF